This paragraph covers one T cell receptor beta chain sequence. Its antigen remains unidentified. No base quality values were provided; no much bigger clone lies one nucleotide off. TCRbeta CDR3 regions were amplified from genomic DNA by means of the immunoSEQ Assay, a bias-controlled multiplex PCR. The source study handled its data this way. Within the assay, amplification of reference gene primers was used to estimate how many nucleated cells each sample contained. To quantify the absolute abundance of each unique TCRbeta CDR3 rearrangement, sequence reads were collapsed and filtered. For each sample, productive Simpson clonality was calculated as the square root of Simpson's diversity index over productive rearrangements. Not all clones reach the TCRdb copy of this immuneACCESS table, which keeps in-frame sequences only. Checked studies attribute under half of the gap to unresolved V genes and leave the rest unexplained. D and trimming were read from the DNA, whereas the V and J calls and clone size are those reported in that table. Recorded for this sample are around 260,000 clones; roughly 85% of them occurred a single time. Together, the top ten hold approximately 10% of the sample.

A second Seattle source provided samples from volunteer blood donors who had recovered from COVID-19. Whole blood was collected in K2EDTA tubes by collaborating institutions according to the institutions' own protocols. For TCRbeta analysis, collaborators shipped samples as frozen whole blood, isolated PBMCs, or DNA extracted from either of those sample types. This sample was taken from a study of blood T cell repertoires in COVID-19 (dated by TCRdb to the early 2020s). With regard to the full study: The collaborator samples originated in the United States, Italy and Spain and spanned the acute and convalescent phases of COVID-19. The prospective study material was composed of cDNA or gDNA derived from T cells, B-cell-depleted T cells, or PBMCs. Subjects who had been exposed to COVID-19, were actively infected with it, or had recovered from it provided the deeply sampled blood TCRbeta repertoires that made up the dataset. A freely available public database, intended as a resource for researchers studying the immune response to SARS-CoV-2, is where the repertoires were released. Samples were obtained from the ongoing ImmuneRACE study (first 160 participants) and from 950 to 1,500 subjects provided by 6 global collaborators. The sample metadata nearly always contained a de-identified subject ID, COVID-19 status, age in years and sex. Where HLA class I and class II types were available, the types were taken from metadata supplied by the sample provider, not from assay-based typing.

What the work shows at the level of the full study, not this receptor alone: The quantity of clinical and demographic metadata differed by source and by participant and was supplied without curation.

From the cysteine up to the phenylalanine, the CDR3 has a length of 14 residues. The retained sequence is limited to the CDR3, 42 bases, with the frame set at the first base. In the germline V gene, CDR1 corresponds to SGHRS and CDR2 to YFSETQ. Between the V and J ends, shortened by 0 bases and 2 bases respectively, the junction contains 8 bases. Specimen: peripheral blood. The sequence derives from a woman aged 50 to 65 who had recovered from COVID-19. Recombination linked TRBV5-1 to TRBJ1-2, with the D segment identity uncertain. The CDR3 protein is CASSLDGSNYGYTF. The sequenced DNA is TGCGCCAGCAGCTTGGACGGGTCCAACTATGGCTACACCTTC.